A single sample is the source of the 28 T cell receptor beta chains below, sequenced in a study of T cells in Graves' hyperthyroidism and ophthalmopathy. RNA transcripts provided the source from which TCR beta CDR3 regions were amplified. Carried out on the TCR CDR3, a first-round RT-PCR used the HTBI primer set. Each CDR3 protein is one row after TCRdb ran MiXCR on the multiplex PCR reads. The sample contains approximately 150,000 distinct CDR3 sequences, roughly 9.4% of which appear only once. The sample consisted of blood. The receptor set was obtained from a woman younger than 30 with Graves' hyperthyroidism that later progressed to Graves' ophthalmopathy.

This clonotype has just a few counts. In DNA form, the CDR3 reads TGTGCCAGCAGGCGCGGGACAGGGGATTGGGAGACCCAGTACTTC. Translation: CASRRGTGDWETQYF. The rearrangement links TRBV7-6 to TRBJ2-5; 10 nucleotides line up with TRBD1. The V gene end was trimmed by 6 bases and the J gene end by 5 bases; junction bases not matched to a gene: 9. The CDR3 sequence is 15 residues long. Looked up from germline, CDR1 is SGHVS and CDR2 is FNYEAQ. Full variable domain (missing parts from reference TRBV7-6 and TRBJ2-5): GAGVSQSPRYKVTKRGQDVALRCDPISGHVSLYWYRQALGQGPEFLTYFNYEAQQDKSGLPNDRFSAERPEGSISTLTIQRTEQRDSAMYRCASRRGTGDWETQYFGPGTRLLVL.

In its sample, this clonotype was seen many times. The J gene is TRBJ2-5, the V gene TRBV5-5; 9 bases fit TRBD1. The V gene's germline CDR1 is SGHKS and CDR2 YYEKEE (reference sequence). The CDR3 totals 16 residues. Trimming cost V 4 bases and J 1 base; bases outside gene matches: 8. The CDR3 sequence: CASSALTGGTQETQYF. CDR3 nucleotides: TGTGCCAGCAGCGCCTTGACAGGGGGTACCCAAGAGACCCAGTACTTC.

DNA of the CDR3: TGTGCCAGCAGCTTGGGGCGCGGGGGGGCCACAGATACGCAGTATTTT. Translated: CASSLGRGGATDTQYF. The chain employs TRBV7-6 and TRBJ2-3; 9 bases fit TRBD2. V lost 3 bases, J lost 2 bases, and 6 bases stayed unmatched. The CDR3 runs to 16 residues. Germline CDR1 and CDR2: SGHVS and FNYEAQ.

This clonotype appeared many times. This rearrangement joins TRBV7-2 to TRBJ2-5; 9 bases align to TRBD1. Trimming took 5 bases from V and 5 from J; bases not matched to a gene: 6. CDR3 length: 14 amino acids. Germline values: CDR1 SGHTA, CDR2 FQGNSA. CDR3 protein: CASSLGQGLETQYF. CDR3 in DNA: TGTGCCAGCAGCCTAGGACAGGGGCTGGAGACCCAGTACTTC.

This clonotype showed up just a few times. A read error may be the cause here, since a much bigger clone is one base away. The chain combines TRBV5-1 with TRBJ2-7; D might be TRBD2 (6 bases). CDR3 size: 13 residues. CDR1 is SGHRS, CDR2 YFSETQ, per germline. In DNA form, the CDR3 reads TGCGCCAGCAGCTTCGGAGGGAGCAACGAGCAGCACTTC. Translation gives CASSFGGSNEQHF. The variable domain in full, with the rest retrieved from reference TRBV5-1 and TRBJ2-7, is KAGVTQTPRYLIKTRGQQVTLSCSPISGHRSVSWYQQTPGQGLQFLFEYFSETQRNKGNFPGRFSGRQFSNSRSEMNVSTLELGDSALYLCASSFGGSNEQHFGPGTRLTVT.

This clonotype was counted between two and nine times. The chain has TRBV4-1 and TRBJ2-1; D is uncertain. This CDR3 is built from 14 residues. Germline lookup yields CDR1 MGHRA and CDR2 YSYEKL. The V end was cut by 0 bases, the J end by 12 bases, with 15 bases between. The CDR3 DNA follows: TGCGCCAGCAGCCAAGACTTAAGGATTCACGCGCAGTTCTTC. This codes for CASSQDLRIHAQFF.

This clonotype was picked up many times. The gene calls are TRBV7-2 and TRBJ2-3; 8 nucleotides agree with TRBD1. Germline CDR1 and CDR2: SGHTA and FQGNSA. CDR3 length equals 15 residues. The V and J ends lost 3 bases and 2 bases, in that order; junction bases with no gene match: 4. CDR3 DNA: TGTGCCAGCAGCTTCAGGGGGCGCGACACAGATACGCAGTATTTT. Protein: CASSFRGRDTDTQYF.

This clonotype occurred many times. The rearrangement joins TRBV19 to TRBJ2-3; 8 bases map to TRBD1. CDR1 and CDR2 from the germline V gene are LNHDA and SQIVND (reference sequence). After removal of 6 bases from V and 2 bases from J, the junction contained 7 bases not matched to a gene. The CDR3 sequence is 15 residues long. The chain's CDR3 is CASSPVTGDTDTQYF. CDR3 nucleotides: TGTGCCAGTAGCCCAGTGACAGGGGACACAGATACGCAGTATTTT.

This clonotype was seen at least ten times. This CDR3 is CASSRRWELFF. CDR3 bases: TGTGCCAGCAGCCGCCGCTGGGAGCTGTTTTTT. V and J are TRBV7-3 and TRBJ2-2; D is unresolved. The CDR3 extends over 11 amino acids. V was clipped by 5 bases and J by 9 bases, with 7 bases between them. The germline V gene has CDR1 SGHTA and CDR2 FQGTGA.

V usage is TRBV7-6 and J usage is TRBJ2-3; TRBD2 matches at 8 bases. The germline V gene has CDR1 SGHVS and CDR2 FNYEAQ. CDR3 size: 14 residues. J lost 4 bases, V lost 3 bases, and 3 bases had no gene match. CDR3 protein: CASSLAGGSDTQYF. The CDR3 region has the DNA TGTGCCAGCAGCTTGGCGGGGGGTTCAGATACGCAGTATTTT.

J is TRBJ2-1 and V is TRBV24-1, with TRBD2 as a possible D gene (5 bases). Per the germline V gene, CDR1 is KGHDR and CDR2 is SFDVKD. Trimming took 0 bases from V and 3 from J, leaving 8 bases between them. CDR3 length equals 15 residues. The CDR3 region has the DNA TGTGCCACCAGTGATTTGCTTGCGGGCTACAATGAGCAGTTCTTC. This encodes CATSDLLAGYNEQFF.

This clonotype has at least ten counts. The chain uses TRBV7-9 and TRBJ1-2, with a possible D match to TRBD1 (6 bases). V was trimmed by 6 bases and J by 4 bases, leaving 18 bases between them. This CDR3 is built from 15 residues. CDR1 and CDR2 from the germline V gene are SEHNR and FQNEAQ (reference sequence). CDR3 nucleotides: TGTGCCAGCAGTGAAAACCGGGACATCAGCTATGGCTACACCTTC. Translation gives CASSENRDISYGYTF.

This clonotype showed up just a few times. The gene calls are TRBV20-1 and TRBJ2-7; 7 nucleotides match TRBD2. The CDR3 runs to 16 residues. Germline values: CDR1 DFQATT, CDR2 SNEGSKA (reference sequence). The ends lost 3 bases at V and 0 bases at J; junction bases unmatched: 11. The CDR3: CSARNIAGLSSYEQYF. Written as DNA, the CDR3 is TGCAGTGCTAGGAACATAGCGGGCCTGAGCTCCTACGAGCAGTACTTC.

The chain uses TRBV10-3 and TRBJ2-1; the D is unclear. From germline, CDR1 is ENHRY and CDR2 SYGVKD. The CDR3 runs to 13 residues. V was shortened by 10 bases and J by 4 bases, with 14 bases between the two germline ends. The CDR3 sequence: CATKEPTYNEQFF. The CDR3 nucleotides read TGTGCCACCAAGGAACCGACGTACAATGAGCAGTTCTTC.

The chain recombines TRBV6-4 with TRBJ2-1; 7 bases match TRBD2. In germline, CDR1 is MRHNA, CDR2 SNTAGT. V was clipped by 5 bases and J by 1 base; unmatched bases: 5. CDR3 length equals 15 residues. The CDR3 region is CASSFGLVSYNEQFF. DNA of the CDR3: TGTGCCAGCAGTTTTGGACTAGTTTCCTACAATGAGCAGTTCTTC.

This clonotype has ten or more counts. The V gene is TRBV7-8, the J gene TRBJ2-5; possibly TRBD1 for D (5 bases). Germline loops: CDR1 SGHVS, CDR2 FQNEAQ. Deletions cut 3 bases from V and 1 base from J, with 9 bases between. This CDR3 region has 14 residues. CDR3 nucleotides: TGTGCCAGCAGCTTCCCAGGGCGCCAAGAGACCCAGTACTTC. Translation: CASSFPGRQETQYF.

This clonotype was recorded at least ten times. The CDR3 sequence is CASSPSGLAGGVGEQYF. The CDR3 coding sequence is TGTGCCAGCAGCCCCTCGGGACTAGCGGGGGGAGTGGGAGAGCAGTACTTC. The genes are TRBV7-9 and TRBJ2-7; 15 nucleotides agree with TRBD2. Germline V gene lookup returns CDR1 SEHNR and CDR2 FQNEAQ (reference sequence). Trimming cost V 5 bases and J 7 bases; bases outside gene matches: 12. The CDR3 loop spans 17 amino acids.

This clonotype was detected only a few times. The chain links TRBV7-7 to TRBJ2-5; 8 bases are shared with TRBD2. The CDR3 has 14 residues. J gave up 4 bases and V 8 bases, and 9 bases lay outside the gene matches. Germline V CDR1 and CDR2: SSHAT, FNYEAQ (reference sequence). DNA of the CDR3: TGTGCCAGCTCCTCCGGGACTAGGGCAGAGACCCAGTACTTC. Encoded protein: CASSSGTRAETQYF.

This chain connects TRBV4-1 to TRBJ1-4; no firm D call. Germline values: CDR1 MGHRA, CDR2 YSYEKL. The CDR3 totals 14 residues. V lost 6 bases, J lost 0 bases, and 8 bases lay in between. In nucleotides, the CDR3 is TGCGCCAGCAGTTCACCTACAACTAATGAAAAACTGTTTTTT. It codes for CASSSPTTNEKLFF.

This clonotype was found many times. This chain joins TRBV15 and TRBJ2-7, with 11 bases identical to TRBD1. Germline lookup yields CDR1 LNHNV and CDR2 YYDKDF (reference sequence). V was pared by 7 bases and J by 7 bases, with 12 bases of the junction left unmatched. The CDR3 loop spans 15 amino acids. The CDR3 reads CATTLRGQGVGEQYF. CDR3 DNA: TGTGCCACCACCCTGAGGGGACAGGGGGTGGGTGAGCAGTACTTC.

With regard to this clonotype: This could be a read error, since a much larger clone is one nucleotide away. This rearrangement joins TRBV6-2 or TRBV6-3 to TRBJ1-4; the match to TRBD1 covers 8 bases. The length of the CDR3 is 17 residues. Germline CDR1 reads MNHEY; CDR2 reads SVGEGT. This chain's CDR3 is CASSYSPQGVPNEKLLF. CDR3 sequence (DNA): TGTGCCAGCAGTTACTCGCCACAGGGGGTACCTAATGAAAAACTGCTTTTT.

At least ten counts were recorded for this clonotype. The DNA for the CDR3 is TGCGCCAGCAGTGATTACAACTATGGCTACACCTTC. Amino acids: CASSDYNYGYTF. The chain joins TRBV10-1 to TRBJ1-2; D is unclear. V was clipped by 3 bases and J by 2 bases, with 4 bases between them. From germline, CDR1 is WNHNN and CDR2 SYGVQD (reference sequence). The CDR3 covers 12 residues.

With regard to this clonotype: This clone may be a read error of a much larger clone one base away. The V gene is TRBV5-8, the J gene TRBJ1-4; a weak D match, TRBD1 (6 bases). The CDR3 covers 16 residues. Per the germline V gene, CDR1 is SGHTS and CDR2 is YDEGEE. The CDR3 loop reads CASSSPRTRGNEKLVF. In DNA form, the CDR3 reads TGTGCCAGCAGCTCTCCAAGGACAAGGGGGAATGAAAAACTGGTTTTT.

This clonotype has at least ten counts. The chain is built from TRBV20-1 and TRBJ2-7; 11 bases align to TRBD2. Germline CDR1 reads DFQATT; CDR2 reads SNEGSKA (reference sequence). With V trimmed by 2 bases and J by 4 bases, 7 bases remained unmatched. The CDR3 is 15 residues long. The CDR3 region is CSARTPLAGGYEQYF. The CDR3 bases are TGCAGTGCTAGAACCCCCTTAGCGGGAGGGTACGAGCAGTACTTC.

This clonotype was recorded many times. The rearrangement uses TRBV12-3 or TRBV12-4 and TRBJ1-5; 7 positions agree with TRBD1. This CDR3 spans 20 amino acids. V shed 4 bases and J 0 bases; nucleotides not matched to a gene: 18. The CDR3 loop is CASSSSWTQGTPYSNQPQHF. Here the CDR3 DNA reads TGTGCCAGCAGTTCCTCCTGGACACAGGGGACCCCGTATAGCAATCAGCCCCAGCATTTT.

CDR3 protein: CASSPRAGGPYEQYF. In nucleotides, the CDR3 is TGTGCCAGCAGTCCACGAGCGGGAGGGCCCTACGAGCAGTACTTC. This chain uses TRBV6-1 with TRBJ2-7; 10 bases line up with TRBD2. The CDR3 consists of 15 residues. J gave up 2 bases and V 5 bases, and 6 bases lay outside the gene matches. CDR1 is MNHNS, CDR2 SASEGT, per germline.

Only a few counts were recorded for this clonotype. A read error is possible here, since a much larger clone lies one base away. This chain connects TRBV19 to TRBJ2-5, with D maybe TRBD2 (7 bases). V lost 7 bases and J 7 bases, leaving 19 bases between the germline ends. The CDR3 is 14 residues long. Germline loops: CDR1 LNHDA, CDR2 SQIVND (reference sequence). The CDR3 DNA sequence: TGTGCCAGTAAGGGGGGGCGGCCCCGGGGGACCCAGTACTTC. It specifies CASKGGRPRGTQYF.

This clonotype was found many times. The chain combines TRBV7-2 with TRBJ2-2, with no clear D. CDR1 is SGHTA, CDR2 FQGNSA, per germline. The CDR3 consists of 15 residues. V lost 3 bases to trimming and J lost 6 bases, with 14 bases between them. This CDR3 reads CASSFGVGSAGELFF. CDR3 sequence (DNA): TGTGCCAGCAGCTTTGGTGTCGGTTCTGCCGGGGAGCTGTTTTTT.